Following are 29 T cell receptor beta chains from one sample sequenced in a study of blood T cell repertoires in COVID-19. This table comes from immunoSEQ multiplex PCR, and its TCRdb copy is limited to in-frame clones, with some not included. The sample lists 130,000 to 150,000 clones; around 79% were seen once. The specimen sequenced was peripheral blood. Receptors were obtained from a woman aged 70 to 79 with COVID-19, enrolled during active disease.

This clone was detected only once. This CDR3 is CASSTDRNSPLHF. CDR3 coding DNA: TGTGCCAGCAGTACGGACAGAAATTCACCCCTCCACTTT. The rearrangement uses TRBV12-3 or TRBV12-4 and TRBJ1-6; D is perhaps TRBD1 (6 bases). The CDR3 length is 13 residues. V was shortened by 5 bases and J by 7 bases, with 9 bases between the two germline ends.

V is TRBV7-2 and J is TRBJ2-7; no clear D gene. From germline, CDR1 is SGHTA and CDR2 FQGNSA. The CDR3 spans 13 residues. V was shortened by 1 base and J by 0 bases, with 4 bases between the two germline ends. The CDR3 region has the DNA TGTGCCAGCAGCTTAGACAGCTCCTACGAGCAGTACTTC. As protein: CASSLDSSYEQYF.

The chain has TRBV6-5 and TRBJ2-7, with 12 positions matching TRBD2. CDR3 length: 15 amino acids. Germline V gene data show CDR1 as MNHEY and CDR2 as SVGAGI. The ends lost 6 bases at V and 6 bases at J; junction bases unmatched: 9. The CDR3 coding sequence is TGTGCCAGCAGCTCTAGCGGGGGGGCTTCGGGCGAGCAGTACTTC. Protein: CASSSSGGASGEQYF.

V is TRBV21-1 and J is TRBJ1-2. TRBV21-1 is given as a pseudogene. CDR3 length equals 15 residues. The CDR3 DNA follows: TGTGCCAGCAGCAAAGCCCCGGGGGGGGCGTATGGCTACACCTTC. Its translation is CASSKAPGGAYGYTF.

The J gene is TRBJ1-4, the V gene TRBV7-2; TRBD1 matches at 8 bases. The CDR3 spans 15 residues. V lost 4 bases, J lost 0 bases, and 1 base stayed unmatched. CDR1 is SGHTA and CDR2 is FQGNSA in the germline V gene. CDR3 amino acids: CASSSGQATNEKLFF. For the CDR3, the DNA is TGTGCCAGCAGCTCGGGACAGGCAACTAATGAAAAACTGTTTTTT.

The chain joins TRBV9 to TRBJ2-7; 8 bases line up with TRBD1. The CDR3 extends over 14 amino acids. Trimming took 4 bases from V and 3 from J; bases not matched to a gene: 6. CDR1 and CDR2 (germline): SGDLS, YYNGEE. In DNA form, the CDR3 reads TGTGCCAGCAGCCCGCAGGGGGCACTCTACGAGCAGTACTTC. Its translation is CASSPQGALYEQYF.

Here the CDR3 reads CASSRSEGVTQPQHF. Here the CDR3 DNA reads TGTGCCAGCAGCCGCTCCGAAGGGGTTACTCAGCCCCAGCATTTT. This chain links TRBV6-6 with TRBJ1-5; D might be TRBD1 (5 bases). V was pared by 6 bases and J by 6 bases, with 18 bases between. Germline assignment: CDR1 MNHNY and CDR2 SVGAGI (reference sequence). CDR3 length equals 15 residues.

The V and J genes are TRBV5-6 and TRBJ1-2, with D maybe TRBD1 (5 bases). Trimming took off 4 bases at V and 3 bases at J, with 22 bases between the two ends. CDR3 length equals 17 residues. Germline CDR1 reads SGHDT; CDR2 reads YYEEEE. In DNA, the CDR3 is TGTGCCAGCAGCCTGGGTGGTGCCTCACAGGTAGACTATGGCTACACCTTC. Protein: CASSLGGASQVDYGYTF.

The chain links TRBV6-5 to TRBJ2-1; 9 bases map to TRBD1. Germline lookup yields CDR1 MNHEY and CDR2 SVGAGI. The CDR3 spans 15 residues. The V and J ends lost 0 bases and 6 bases, in that order; junction bases with no gene match: 3. CDR3 loop: CASSYSGQGSNEQFF. CDR3 DNA: TGTGCCAGCAGTTACTCGGGACAGGGTAGCAATGAGCAGTTCTTC.

The chain recombines TRBV3-1 (or the pseudogene TRBV3-2) with TRBJ2-7, with unresolved D. The CDR3 is 11 amino acids. V was cut by 4 bases and J by 13 bases, with 14 bases left in between. Germline CDR1 reads LGHDT; CDR2 reads YNNKEL (reference sequence). The CDR3 DNA sequence: TGTGCCAGCAGCCCCCGCCAGGTCAGCTACTTC. Protein: CASSPRQVSYF.

The chain is built from TRBV18 and TRBJ2-5; D gene unclear. Trimming removed 4 bases at V and 5 bases at J, with 17 bases between. This CDR3 contains 15 residues. Per the germline V gene, CDR1 is KGHSH and CDR2 is LQKENI. The CDR3 sequence: CASSRAPEQQETQYF. The CDR3 nucleotides read TGTGCCAGCTCACGGGCCCCGGAACAACAGGAGACCCAGTACTTC.

The rearrangement uses TRBV4-3 and TRBJ1-2; 11 bases map to TRBD1. This CDR3 is 13 amino acids long. In germline, CDR1 is LGHNA, CDR2 YSLEER. The V and J ends lost 4 bases and 7 bases, in that order; junction bases with no gene match: 2. CDR3 coding DNA: TGCGCCAGCAGCCGGACAGGGGGCAGTGGCTACACCTTC. Its translation is CASSRTGGSGYTF.

V usage is TRBV10-3 and J usage is TRBJ2-1, with 8 bases matching TRBD1. Germline lookup yields CDR1 ENHRY and CDR2 SYGVKD. J lost 4 bases, V lost 6 bases, and 11 bases had no gene match. CDR3 length: 16 residues. CDR3 loop: CAIRVGQVNPYNEQFF. The CDR3 DNA reads as TGTGCCATCAGGGTGGGACAGGTGAATCCTTACAATGAGCAGTTCTTC.

This chain uses TRBV5-4 with TRBJ1-3; D is uncertain. Trimming pared 0 bases from V and 4 bases from J, leaving 5 bases between. The CDR3 runs to 13 residues. Germline CDR1 and CDR2: SGHNT and YYREEE (reference sequence). CDR3 region: CASSLAVGNTIYF. In DNA form, the CDR3 reads TGTGCCAGCAGCTTGGCGGTGGGAAACACCATATATTTT.

The V gene is TRBV7-9, the J gene TRBJ2-2; 7 bases are a match to TRBD1. The CDR3 extends over 15 amino acids. The ends lost 2 bases at V and 7 bases at J; junction bases unmatched: 7. Germline V gene data show CDR1 as SEHNR and CDR2 as FQNEAQ (reference sequence). CDR3 amino acids: CASSLRDSAGGELFF. The CDR3 bases are TGTGCCAGCAGCTTAAGGGACAGCGCCGGCGGGGAGCTGTTTTTT.

This chain joins TRBV30 and TRBJ2-3; D not certain. Between the trimmed V and J ends, which lost 3 bases and 0 bases, there was a span of 10 bases. The CDR3 consists of 14 residues. From germline, CDR1 is GTSNPN and CDR2 SVGIG (reference sequence). This chain's CDR3 is CAWRQKASTDTQYF. For the CDR3, the DNA is TGTGCCTGGAGACAGAAGGCTAGCACAGATACGCAGTATTTT.

V is TRBV7-8 and J is TRBJ2-5; the match to TRBD1 covers 7 bases. This CDR3 is 15 amino acids long. V shed 2 bases and J 1 base; nucleotides not matched to a gene: 4. Germline-derived CDR1 and CDR2 are SGHVS and FQNEAQ. The CDR3 nucleotides are TGTGCCAGCAGCTTACCTACAGGGGTCCAAGAGACCCAGTACTTC. It specifies CASSLPTGVQETQYF.

This clone was detected a few times. The chain employs TRBV4-1 and TRBJ1-5; D call uncertain. CDR1 is MGHRA and CDR2 is YSYEKL in the germline V gene. V was pared by 4 bases and J by 7 bases, with 11 bases between. The CDR3 is made up of 13 amino acids. DNA for the CDR3: TGCGCCAGCAGCCTCGGGAAGGGCCAGCCCCAGCATTTT. This codes for CASSLGKGQPQHF.

This clone appeared a single time. The rearrangement links TRBV6-5 to TRBJ1-2; 7 bases are shared with TRBD1. The CDR3 is 12 residues long. V gave up 9 bases and J gave up 4 bases; unmatched junction bases: 5. CDR1 and CDR2 from the germline V gene are MNHEY and SVGAGI. In DNA form, the CDR3 reads TGTGCCAGTGAGGGGGCCTCCTATGGCTACACCTTC. Translating it yields CASEGASYGYTF.

This clone was seen a handful of times. The chain carries TRBV6-5 and TRBJ1-6, with TRBD1 as a possible D gene (6 bases). The CDR3 is made up of 11 amino acids. V lost 8 bases to trimming and J lost 13 bases, with 12 bases between them. CDR1 and CDR2 from the germline V gene are MNHEY and SVGAGI. CDR3 region: CASAAQGPLHF. The CDR3 DNA is TGTGCCAGCGCCGCCCAGGGGCCCCTCCACTTT.

J is TRBJ2-1 and V is TRBV9, with 11 bases that match TRBD2. This CDR3 spans 16 amino acids. Germline-derived CDR1 and CDR2 are SGDLS and YYNGEE. Trimming at V came to 2 bases and at J to 5 bases, leaving 6 bases not matched to a gene. CDR3 sequence: CASSVSGTSGHNEQFF. The CDR3 region has the DNA TGTGCCAGCAGCGTCTCAGGGACTAGCGGCCACAATGAGCAGTTCTTC.

A few counts support this clone. V gene TRBV2 combines with J gene TRBJ1-5; D gene uncertain. Trimming cost V 6 bases and J 2 bases, with 14 bases left between them. The V gene's germline CDR1 is SNHLY and CDR2 FYNNEI. This CDR3 region has 15 residues. This chain's CDR3 is CASREIPVGNQPQHF. CDR3 DNA sequence: TGTGCCAGCAGGGAAATCCCGGTGGGCAATCAGCCCCAGCATTTT.

This rearrangement joins TRBV5-1 to TRBJ1-5, with D possibly matching TRBD1 (5 bases). Germline V gene sequence: CDR1 SGHRS, CDR2 YFSETQ. V was clipped by 5 bases and J by 2 bases, with 8 bases between them. This CDR3 is 13 amino acids long. CDR3 loop: CASSDSGNQPQHF. Written as DNA, the CDR3 is TGCGCCAGCAGTGACAGCGGCAATCAGCCCCAGCATTTT.

The CDR3 DNA reads as TGTGCCACGCAGGGGGGAACAGATACGCAGTATTTT. Protein sequence: CATQGGTDTQYF. The rearrangement joins TRBV3-1 (or the pseudogene TRBV3-2) to TRBJ2-3, with TRBD1 as a possible D gene (7 bases). This CDR3 comprises 12 residues. CDR1 is LGHDT, CDR2 YNNKEL, per germline (reference sequence). With 10 bases removed from V and 3 bases from J, the gap between germline ends came to 11 bases.

V is TRBV7-9 and J is TRBJ2-3; 7 bases map to TRBD1. The germline CDR1 and CDR2 sequences are SEHNR and FQNEAQ (reference sequence). V was clipped by 5 bases and J by 14 bases; unmatched bases: 13. This CDR3 contains 13 residues. The CDR3 loop is CASSSWDSPKGYF. CDR3 bases: TGTGCCAGCAGCAGCTGGGACAGCCCGAAGGGGTATTTT.

This clone came up once. This chain connects TRBV6-6 to TRBJ2-2; D may be TRBD2 (5 bases). The CDR3 has 15 amino acids. Trimming stripped 4 bases from V and 1 base from J, with 10 bases between. Germline V CDR1 and CDR2: MNHNY, SVGAGI (reference sequence). CDR3 in amino acids: CASSLVGRNTGELFF. In DNA, the CDR3 is TGTGCCAGCAGTTTGGTGGGGAGGAACACCGGGGAGCTGTTTTTT.

The chain has TRBV7-2 and TRBJ1-5, with D unclear. The ends were cut back, 1 base at V and 0 bases at J, with 7 bases in the middle. Germline CDR1 reads SGHTA; CDR2 reads FQGNSA. This CDR3 contains 15 residues. The CDR3 nucleotides are TGTGCCAGCAGCTTAGTTCGGGGTAGCAATCAGCCCCAGCATTTT. Protein product: CASSLVRGSNQPQHF.

V gene TRBV27 combines with J gene TRBJ2-3; weak D call: TRBD2 (5 bases). With 5 bases removed from V and 2 bases from J, the gap between germline ends came to 17 bases. Germline V gene data show CDR1 as MNHEY and CDR2 as SMNVEV (reference sequence). This CDR3 is 16 amino acids long. The DNA of the CDR3 is TGTGCCAGCAGTCCCCGTGGCGGGTGGTACACAGATACGCAGTATTTT. It translates to CASSPRGGWYTDTQYF.

The chain links TRBV19 to TRBJ1-2; TRBD1 is a possible D gene (5 bases). Germline lookup yields CDR1 LNHDA and CDR2 SQIVND (reference sequence). The CDR3 sequence is 15 residues long. Deletions cut 6 bases from V and 8 bases from J, with 22 bases between. In nucleotides, the CDR3 is TGTGCCAGTAGCTCCCCGGACACCCCCTTAAAGGGCTACACCTTC. Its protein product is CASSSPDTPLKGYTF. Combining the CDR3 with reference TRBV19 and TRBJ1-2 gives the whole variable domain DGGITQSPKYLFRKEGQNVTLSCEQNLNHDAMYWYRQDPGQGLRLIYYSQIVNDFQKGDIAEGYSVSREKKESFPLTVTSAQKNPTAFYLCASSSPDTPLKGYTFGSGTRLTVV.